The 20 T cell receptor beta chains below were found in one sample sequenced in a study of vaccination effects on CD4 cells after COVID-19. Using viral peptide pools, the ViraFEST assay grew out antigen-specific CD4+ T cells prior to sequencing. The culture ran for about 11 days, and then CD4+ T cells were isolated. Convalescent patients had PCR-confirmed SARS-CoV-2 infection between March and December 2020. These receptors' antigens are unknown. Profiling relied on immunoSEQ multiplex PCR, and the TCRdb table lists in-frame clones only, not all of them. The data show around 40,000 clones, around 67% seen once. The sequencing here drew on CD4+ T cells from PBMCs cultured with a peptide pool, taken before COVID-19 vaccination. These TCRs come from a human donor who had a prior SARS-CoV-2 infection.

This clone was seen only a few times. The chain joins TRBV15 to TRBJ2-1, with TRBD2 matching 8 bases. The V segment lost 3 bases and the J segment 2 bases; nucleotides outside the gene matches: 9. The CDR3 totals 17 residues. The germline V gene encodes CDR1 LNHNV and CDR2 YYDKDF (reference sequence). Written as DNA, the CDR3 is TGTGCCACCAGCAGTAGGAGCGGGGGAGGGCCCTACAATGAGCAGTTCTTC. It codes for CATSSRSGGGPYNEQFF.

This clone was seen only a few times. The chain links TRBV6-4 to TRBJ1-5; no reliable D call. CDR1 and CDR2 (germline): MRHNA, SNTAGT. The length of the CDR3 is 10 residues. V was pared by 6 bases and J by 7 bases, with 4 bases between. This chain's CDR3 is CASRGQPQHF. CDR3 nucleotides: TGTGCCAGCAGGGGCCAGCCCCAGCATTTT.

This clone has a handful of counts. The chain links TRBV15 to TRBJ2-5; possible D gene TRBD1, 6 bases. CDR1 is LNHNV, CDR2 YYDKDF, per germline (reference sequence). Deletions cut 2 bases from V and 5 bases from J, with 12 bases between. This CDR3 region has 14 residues. The CDR3 DNA reads TGTGCCACCAGCAGAACGGACAGTTGGGAGACCCAGTACTTC. Amino acid sequence: CATSRTDSWETQYF.

The gene calls are TRBV7-3 and TRBJ2-7; 8 bases agree with TRBD1. The CDR3 is 14 amino acids. Germline V CDR1 and CDR2: SGHTA, FQGTGA. V was clipped by 2 bases and J by 3 bases; unmatched bases: 3. CDR3 region: CASSLQTGGYEQYF. CDR3 DNA sequence: TGTGCCAGCAGCTTACAAACAGGGGGCTACGAGCAGTACTTC. Full variable domain (rest looked up from reference TRBV7-3 and TRBJ2-7): GAGVSQTPSNKVTEKGKYVELRCDPISGHTALYWYRQSLGQGPEFLIYFQGTGAADDSGLPNDRFFAVRPEGSVSTLKIQRTERGDSAVYLCASSLQTGGYEQYFGPGTRLTVT.

This clone was counted between two and nine times. This chain connects TRBV18 to TRBJ2-3; the match to TRBD2 covers 9 bases. J gave up 4 bases and V 0 bases, and 5 bases lay outside the gene matches. Germline V gene data show CDR1 as KGHSH and CDR2 as LQKENI. The CDR3 covers 16 residues. CDR3 residues: CASSPPAAGGADTQYF. The CDR3 region has the DNA TGTGCCAGCTCACCACCGGCGGCGGGGGGGGCAGATACGCAGTATTTT.

This sequence joins TRBV19 and TRBJ1-1, with D perhaps matching TRBD1 (6 bases). V lost 4 bases, J lost 1 base, and 13 bases lay in between. CDR3 length equals 15 residues. Germline CDR1 and CDR2: LNHDA and SQIVND (reference sequence). Here the CDR3 reads CASSTNHRENTEAFF. The DNA for the CDR3 is TGTGCCAGTAGTACCAATCACAGGGAGAACACTGAAGCTTTCTTT.

This rearrangement joins TRBV18 to TRBJ1-2; no reliable D call. Per the germline V gene, CDR1 is KGHSH and CDR2 is LQKENI. The CDR3 length is 12 residues. V was cut by 3 bases and J by 5 bases, with 7 bases left in between. This chain's CDR3 is CASSPGVYGYTF. The CDR3 coding sequence is TGTGCCAGCTCACCTGGTGTTTATGGCTACACCTTC.

The rearrangement uses TRBV6-5 and TRBJ2-7; TRBD1 matches at 9 bases. The CDR3 spans 13 residues. Germline values: CDR1 MNHEY, CDR2 SVGAGI. The V gene end was trimmed by 5 bases and the J gene end by 3 bases; junction bases not matched to a gene: 2. The CDR3 loop is CASSKGQGYEQYF. Written as DNA, the CDR3 is TGTGCCAGCAGTAAGGGACAGGGCTACGAGCAGTACTTC.

This chain uses TRBV6-5 with TRBJ2-5; TRBD1 aligns across 7 bases. The CDR3 covers 13 residues. From germline, CDR1 is MNHEY and CDR2 SVGAGI. J was trimmed by 4 bases and V by 11 bases; bases with no gene match: 10. For the CDR3, the DNA is TGTGCCGCCCGACAGGGCCCGAGAGAGACCCAGTACTTC. Protein product: CAARQGPRETQYF.

The chain carries TRBV3-1 (or the pseudogene TRBV3-2) and TRBJ2-5; D remains ambiguous. The CDR3 sequence is 13 residues long. Trimming stripped 6 bases from V and 5 bases from J, with 13 bases between. Germline V gene sequence: CDR1 LGHDT, CDR2 YNNKEL (reference sequence). This chain's CDR3 is CASRFNPGETQYF. CDR3 sequence (DNA): TGTGCCAGCAGATTCAATCCCGGGGAGACCCAGTACTTC.

The rearrangement links TRBV6-6 to TRBJ2-7; TRBD1 agrees at 9 bases. CDR1 is MNHNY, CDR2 SVGAGI, per germline (reference sequence). The length of the CDR3 is 14 residues. Trimming removed 4 bases from V and 2 bases from J; junction bases left unmatched: 3. The CDR3: CASSWTGAPYEQYF. In DNA, the CDR3 is TGTGCCAGCAGTTGGACAGGGGCGCCCTACGAGCAGTACTTC.

By share, this clone ranks as medium-sized. The chain is built from TRBV5-1 and TRBJ2-2; D ambiguous. Germline CDR1 and CDR2: SGHRS and YFSETQ. The V gene lost 5 bases and the J gene lost 0 bases, with 14 bases spanning the gap. The CDR3 length is 16 residues. Here the CDR3 DNA reads TGCGCCAGCAGTCGAGTAGCTGATACGAACACCGGGGAGCTGTTTTTT. It codes for CASSRVADTNTGELFF.

The V call is TRBV5-6, the J call TRBJ2-3; 7 bases are shared with TRBD2. Germline V lookup: CDR1 SGHDT, CDR2 YYEEEE. Germline trimming cut 5 bases from V and 2 bases from J; bases unmatched to any gene: 11. This CDR3 contains 16 residues. DNA of the CDR3: TGTGCCAGCAGATCACCGGGACTACAGTTCACAGATACGCAGTATTTT. Its protein product is CASRSPGLQFTDTQYF.

V and J are TRBV11-3 and TRBJ2-3; no definite D call. V was shortened by 1 base and J by 0 bases, with 5 bases between the two germline ends. Germline values: CDR1 SGHNT, CDR2 YENEEA. The CDR3 covers 14 residues. This chain's CDR3 is CASSLARSTDTQYF. DNA of the CDR3: TGTGCCAGCAGCTTAGCCAGAAGCACAGATACGCAGTATTTT. The full variable domain, its missing parts supplied by reference TRBV11-3 and TRBJ2-3, is EAGVVQSPRYKIIEKKQPVAFWCNPISGHNTLYWYLQNLGQGPELLIRYENEEAVDDSQLPKDRFSAERLKGVDSTLKIQPAELGDSAVYLCASSLARSTDTQYFGPGTRLTVL.

The gene calls are TRBV7-2 and TRBJ1-1, with D unresolved. The CDR3 has 15 amino acids. The ends were cut back, 0 bases at V and 5 bases at J, with 13 bases in the middle. Germline V gives CDR1 SGHTA, CDR2 FQGNSA. The CDR3 is CASSLATTAGTEAFF. The CDR3 nucleotides are TGTGCCAGCAGCTTAGCAACCACAGCCGGGACTGAAGCTTTCTTT. The full variable domain, rest sourced from reference TRBV7-2 and TRBJ1-1, is GAGVSQSPSNKVTEKGKDVELRCDPISGHTALYWYRQSLGQGLEFLIYFQGNSAPDKSGLPSDRFSAERTGGSVSTLTIQRTQQEDSAVYLCASSLATTAGTEAFFGQGTRLTVV.

The chain employs TRBV18 and TRBJ2-2; the D gene is possibly TRBD1 (6 bases). Per the germline V gene, CDR1 is KGHSH and CDR2 is LQKENI. The CDR3 totals 16 residues. Trimming took off 2 bases at V and 0 bases at J, with 10 bases between the two ends. CDR3 region: CASSPRQASNTGELFF. CDR3 sequence (DNA): TGTGCCAGCTCACCAAGACAGGCGTCGAACACCGGGGAGCTGTTTTTT.

V and J are TRBV11-2 and TRBJ2-1; D gene unclear. Germline CDR1 reads SGHAT; CDR2 reads FQNNGV. The length of the CDR3 is 13 residues. The germline V and J ends were trimmed by 8 bases and 3 bases, with 11 bases remaining between them. The DNA for the CDR3 is TGTGCCAGCCGTAGGGCCGGCTACAATGAGCAGTTCTTC. As protein: CASRRAGYNEQFF. Combining the CDR3 with reference TRBV11-2 and TRBJ2-1 gives the whole variable domain EAGVAQSPRYKIIEKRQSVAFWCNPISGHATLYWYQQILGQGPKLLIQFQNNGVVDDSQLPKDRFSAERLKGVDSTLKIQPAKLEDSAVYLCASRRAGYNEQFFGPGTRLTVL.

The chain is built from TRBV5-1 and TRBJ2-5, with 12 bases aligning to TRBD2. The CDR3 extends over 17 amino acids. Germline CDR1 SGHRS, CDR2 YFSETQ. The J segment lost 1 base and the V segment lost 0 bases, leaving 4 bases of the junction unmatched. Here the CDR3 DNA reads TGCGCCAGCAGCTTGGTGCTAGCGGGAGGGATCCAAGAGACCCAGTACTTC. Amino acids: CASSLVLAGGIQETQYF. The full variable domain, in which reference TRBV5-1 and TRBJ2-5 provide the parts outside the CDR3, is KAGVTQTPRYLIKTRGQQVTLSCSPISGHRSVSWYQQTPGQGLQFLFEYFSETQRNKGNFPGRFSGRQFSNSRSEMNVSTLELGDSALYLCASSLVLAGGIQETQYFGPGTRLLVL.

There are a few counts of this clone. The chain carries TRBV29-1 and TRBJ2-7, with 9 bases lining up with TRBD2. V lost 0 bases to trimming and J lost 2 bases; unmatched junction nucleotides: 5. This CDR3 region has 15 residues. Per the germline V gene, CDR1 is SQVTM and CDR2 is ANQGSEA. This CDR3 reads CSVEDKLAGTYEQYF. CDR3 DNA sequence: TGCAGCGTTGAAGATAAGCTAGCGGGAACCTACGAGCAGTACTTC.

V is TRBV2 and J is TRBJ2-1; 7 nucleotides line up with TRBD1. Trimming took 4 bases from V and 0 from J; bases not matched to a gene: 3. This CDR3 has 15 residues. CDR1 and CDR2 (germline): SNHLY, FYNNEI. The CDR3 sequence is CASSGNRGSYNEQFF. The DNA for the CDR3 is TGTGCCAGCAGTGGGAACAGGGGCTCCTACAATGAGCAGTTCTTC.